This T cell receptor beta chain was sequenced for a study of siplizumab effects on memory and regulatory T cells. Regarding the study as a whole: Contribution to the alloresponse seemed major for naive T cells, which also seemed more diverse than memory cells. Among alloreactive clones, only a minor fraction mapped to unstimulated subsets. There was no confirmation of the suppressive function of proliferating Tregs from siplizumab cultures.

About this clone itself: Its target is unknown.

Germline values: CDR1 SGHKS, CDR2 YYEKEE (reference sequence). CDR3 length equals 13 residues. Trimming shortened V by 6 bases and J by 6 bases, and 12 bases separated the two germline ends. The assay was immunoSEQ multiplex PCR, and TCRdb's table has in-frame clones only and misses some. The sample has about 87,000 clones; about 90% are singletons. Specimen: CD4+ T cells sorted from blood. The V and J genes are TRBV5-5 and TRBJ2-2; the D gene is possibly TRBD2 (5 bases). This clonotype was sampled from a human donor in good health. CDR3 sequence: CASITSLAGELFF. The DNA for the CDR3 is TGTGCCAGCATCACTAGTTTGGCCGGGGAGCTGTTTTTT.